This TCR beta chain stems from a study of graft-versus-host responses after intestinal transplantation. Only in-frame clones appear in the TCRdb table, and some are missing; sequencing was by immunoSEQ multiplex PCR. The sample comprises under 80,000 clones, around 92% of which are singletons, and 0.69% rests with the top ten. The germline CDR1 and CDR2 sequences are MNHNS and SASEGT. There are 17 residues in the CDR3. Trimming shortened V by 1 base and J by 5 bases, and 20 bases separated the two germline ends. This chain joins TRBV6-1 and TRBJ2-5; D ambiguous. Material: PBMCs, obtained 98 days after intestinal transplantation. The sequence was collected from a human patient who received an intestinal transplant, so some T cells may come from the graft donor. In DNA form, the CDR3 reads TGTGCCAGCAGTGAAGGAAGGATCGAGGTGGGATGGGAGACCCAGTACTTC. Its translation: CASSEGRIEVGWETQYF.